A single T cell receptor beta chain is shown here with its context. The data were taken from a study of blood T cell repertoires in COVID-19. Study summary: Sites in the United States, Italy and Spain provided acute and convalescent COVID-19 samples. PBMCs, B-cell-depleted T cells, or T cells provided the cDNA or gDNA that made up the material.

The CDR3 runs 13 residues. V was pared by 5 bases and J by 8 bases, with 4 bases of the junction left unmatched. Original data processing: The authors estimated nucleated cell counts from reference gene primer amplification. Using immunoSEQ multiplex PCR, the repertoire was profiled, and TCRdb retains in-frame clones only, with some absent. Clone size and V and J calls were adopted from that table, with D and trimming inferred from the DNA. The sample records approximately 300,000 clones, 85% being singletons. A COVID-19 case had been met by exposed participants during the 2 weeks before study entry.

The sequenced sample was PBMCs or T cells enriched from blood (not recorded which). The V and J genes are TRBV12-3 or TRBV12-4 and TRBJ2-1; 9 bases are a match to TRBD1. The sequence was collected from a woman aged 25 to 39 who had been exposed to COVID-19. The CDR3 bases are TGTGCCAGCAGTCCGGACAGGGGCTATGAGCAGTTCTTC. This translates into CASSPDRGYEQFF.